This paragraph reports one T cell receptor beta chain. With a much larger clone just one base away, this may be a read error. The authors ran a second PCR of about 6 to 12 cycles using a sample-barcoded 5' primer and a J-beta primer mix. TCRdb recomputed calls from the 5' RACE reads with MiXCR, one row per CDR3 protein. The repertoire holds around 1.5 million distinct CDR3 sequences, with around 42% as singletons. Trimming shortened V by 7 bases and J by 6 bases, and 8 bases separated the two germline ends. The CDR3 is 11 residues long. The germline V gene has CDR1 MNHEY and CDR2 SVGAGI. The data were obtained in a study of blood T cells in healthy people across ages.

This receptor was taken from a young woman in good health. This chain links TRBV6-5 with TRBJ2-3; the D is unclear. Specimen: blood. This CDR3 reads CASILGDTQYF. The CDR3 DNA reads TGTGCCAGCATCCTGGGGGATACGCAGTATTTT.